This T cell receptor beta chain comes out of a study of T cell repertoires in cytomegalovirus infection (dated by TCRdb to 2018 to 2020). About the study as a whole: Donor HLA type was relevant to the analysis, as public TCR beta signatures indicated carriage of CMV infection together with the matching HLA type.

Turning to this clonotype: What this receptor recognizes is not known. This likely comes from a read error, as the CDR3 has no conserved phenylalanine or tryptophan at its end. It is unclear where the CDR3 begins or ends on the DNA, so no DNA is shown, and the CDR3 is as TCRdb lists it.

Sequencing used an Illumina HiSeq 1500. TCRdb itself trimmed the public reads at Q25 with fastp, ran MiXCR and retained productive beta chains. Rows matching on CDR3 protein sequence are summarized as one entry with the most common DNA and genes. For this sample the table gives about 180,000 distinct CDR3 sequences, of which roughly a sixth were detected only once. The ten top clones hold around 27% of the sample. General conclusions and limits of the study: The ex vivo response was dominated by HLA-C-restricted CMV-specific TCR beta clonotypes, and the single most frequent clonotype in two of eight donors was supplied by these HLA-C-restricted clonotypes. Carriers of CMV infection plus the relevant HLA type were discriminated by the cumulative frequency of public TCR beta family members in the study cohort and in an independent approximately 400-donor cohort.

The sequenced material came from CD8+ T cells from PBMCs. The receptor was isolated from a human donor in good health (CMV status not recorded). Some clones in this sample may be carry-over from other donors' samples.

The CDR3 reads CASSQAGQVLY. The rearrangement joined TRBV4-2 to TRBJ2-7; TRBD1 is the table's D call, not checked against the DNA. For CDR1 and CDR2, the germline V gene lists LGHNA and YNFKEQ. Termini included, the CDR3 measures 11 amino acids.